Sequencing of this T cell receptor beta chain was carried out in a study of blood T cell repertoires in COVID-19. About the research overall: From the United States, Italy and Spain came samples of acute and convalescent COVID-19.

CDR1 and CDR2 (germline): MNHNS, SASEGT. The V end was cut by 3 bases, the J end by 4 bases, with 13 bases between. The CDR3 totals 16 residues. The repertoire was sequenced with immunoSEQ multiplex PCR; TCRdb's copy has only in-frame clones and lacks some. Counted here are roughly 230,000 clones, about 83% occurring once; the ten biggest clones make up 4%. Source material: peripheral blood. The V gene is TRBV6-1, the J gene TRBJ2-6; D perhaps matches TRBD2 (6 bases). The origin of this receptor is a middle-aged man with acute or convalescent COVID-19. The CDR3 spells CASSDWGVAGANVLTF. CDR3 sequence (DNA): TGTGCCAGCAGTGATTGGGGGGTCGCCGGGGCCAACGTCCTGACTTTC.